This paragraph covers one T cell receptor (beta chain) sequence. The antigen remains undetermined. These data originate in a study of T cell repertoires in cytomegalovirus infection. Study details: Indications of both CMV infection and matching HLA type were provided by public TCR beta signatures.

TCRdb called the reads again in MiXCR, with one record for every CDR3 protein. The sample records about 400,000 distinct CDR3 sequences, roughly 18% being singletons. Study-wide points: HLA-C-restricted CMV clonotypes gave the most frequent clonotype in two of eight donors.

With 4 bases clipped from V and 1 base from J, the junction kept 15 bases outside the gene matches. The CDR3 length is 19 residues. The germline V gene encodes CDR1 SQVTM and CDR2 ANQGSEA. The sample consisted of PBMCs. The V and J genes are TRBV29-1 and TRBJ1-4; 10 bases align to TRBD1. This clonotype originated in a human donor in good health (CMV status not recorded). Some clones in this sample may be carry-over from other donors' samples. The DNA of the CDR3 is TGCAGCGTTGGAGACAGGGGGCTTTACGGTTATAGAACTAATGAAAAACTGTTTTTT. It translates to CSVGDRGLYGYRTNEKLFF.